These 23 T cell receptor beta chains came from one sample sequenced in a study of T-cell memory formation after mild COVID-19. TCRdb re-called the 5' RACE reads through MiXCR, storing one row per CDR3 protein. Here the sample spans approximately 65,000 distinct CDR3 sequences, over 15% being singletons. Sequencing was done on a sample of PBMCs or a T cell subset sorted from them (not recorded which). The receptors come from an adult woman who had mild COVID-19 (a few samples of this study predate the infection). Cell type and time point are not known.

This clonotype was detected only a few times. For the CDR3, the DNA is TGTGCCAGCAGCTCGACAGTCGGCCCCTATGGCTACACCTTC. It encodes CASSSTVGPYGYTF. V and J are TRBV7-9 and TRBJ1-2, with TRBD1 as a possible D gene (5 bases). V was pared by 4 bases and J by 4 bases, with 13 bases between. The CDR3 has 14 amino acids. Germline CDR1 and CDR2: SEHNR and FQNEAQ (reference sequence). Filled out from reference TRBV7-9 and TRBJ1-2, the complete variable domain reads DTGVSQNPRHKITKRGQNVTFRCDPISEHNRLYWYRQTLGQGPEFLTYFQNEAQLEKSRLLSDRFSAERPKGSFSTLEIQRTEQGDSAMYLCASSSTVGPYGYTFGSGTRLTVV.

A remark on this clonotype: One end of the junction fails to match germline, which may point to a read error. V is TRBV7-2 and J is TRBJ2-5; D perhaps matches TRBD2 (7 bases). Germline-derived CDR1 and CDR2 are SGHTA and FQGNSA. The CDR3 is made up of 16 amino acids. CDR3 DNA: TGTGCCAGCAGCTCCTTGGGCGGGACTAACACAAGGGGGGCGGACTTC. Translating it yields CASSSLGGTNTRGADF.

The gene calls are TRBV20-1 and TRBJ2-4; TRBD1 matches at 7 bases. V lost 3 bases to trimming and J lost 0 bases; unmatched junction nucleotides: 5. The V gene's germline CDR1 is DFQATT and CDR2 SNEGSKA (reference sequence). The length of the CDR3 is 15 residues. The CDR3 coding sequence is TGCAGTGCTAGGCGTACAGGGGAAGCCAAAAACATTCAGTACTTC. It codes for CSARRTGEAKNIQYF.

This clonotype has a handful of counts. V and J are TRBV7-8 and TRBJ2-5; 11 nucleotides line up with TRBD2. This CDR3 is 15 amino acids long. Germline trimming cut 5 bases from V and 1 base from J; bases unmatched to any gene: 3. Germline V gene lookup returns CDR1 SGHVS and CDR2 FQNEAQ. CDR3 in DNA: TGTGCCAGCAGCGCTAGCGGGGGGCTCCAAGAGACCCAGTACTTC. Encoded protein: CASSASGGLQETQYF.

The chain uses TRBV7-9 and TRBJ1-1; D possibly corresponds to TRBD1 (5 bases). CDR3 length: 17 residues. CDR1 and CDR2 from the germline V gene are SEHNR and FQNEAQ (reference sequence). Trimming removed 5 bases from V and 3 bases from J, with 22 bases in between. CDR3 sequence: CASSRRGSEGPDTEAFF. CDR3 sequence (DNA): TGTGCCAGCAGCCGCCGGGGGTCGGAAGGCCCCGACACTGAAGCTTTCTTT. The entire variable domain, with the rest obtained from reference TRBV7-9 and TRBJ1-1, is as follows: DTGVSQNPRHKITKRGQNVTFRCDPISEHNRLYWYRQTLGQGPEFLTYFQNEAQLEKSRLLSDRFSAERPKGSFSTLEIQRTEQGDSAMYLCASSRRGSEGPDTEAFFGQGTRLTVV.

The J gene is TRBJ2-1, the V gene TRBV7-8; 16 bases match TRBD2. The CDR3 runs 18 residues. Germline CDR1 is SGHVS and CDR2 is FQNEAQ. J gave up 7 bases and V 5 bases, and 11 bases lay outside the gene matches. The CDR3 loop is CASSPGLAGGPGFNEQFF. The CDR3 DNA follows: TGTGCCAGCAGCCCGGGACTAGCGGGAGGGCCTGGGTTTAATGAGCAGTTCTTC.

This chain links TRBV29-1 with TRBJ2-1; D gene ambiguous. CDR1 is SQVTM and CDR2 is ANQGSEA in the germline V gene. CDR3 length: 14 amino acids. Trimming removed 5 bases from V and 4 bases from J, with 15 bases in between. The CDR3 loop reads CSVTTDRFYNEQFF. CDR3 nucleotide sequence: TGCAGCGTTACCACGGACCGATTTTACAATGAGCAGTTCTTC.

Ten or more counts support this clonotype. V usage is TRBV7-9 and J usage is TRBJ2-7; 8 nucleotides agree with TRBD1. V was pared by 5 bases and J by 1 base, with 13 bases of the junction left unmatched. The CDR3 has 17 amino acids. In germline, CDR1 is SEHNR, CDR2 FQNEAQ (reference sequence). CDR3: CASSPSPGTGPSYEQYF. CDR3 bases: TGTGCCAGCAGCCCATCCCCTGGGACAGGACCATCCTACGAGCAGTACTTC.

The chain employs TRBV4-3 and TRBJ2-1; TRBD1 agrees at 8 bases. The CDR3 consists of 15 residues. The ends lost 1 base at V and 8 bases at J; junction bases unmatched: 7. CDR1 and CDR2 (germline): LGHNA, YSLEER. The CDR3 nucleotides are TGCGCCAGCAGCCAAGCTAGGACAGGGTCCTATGAGCAGTTCTTC. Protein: CASSQARTGSYEQFF.

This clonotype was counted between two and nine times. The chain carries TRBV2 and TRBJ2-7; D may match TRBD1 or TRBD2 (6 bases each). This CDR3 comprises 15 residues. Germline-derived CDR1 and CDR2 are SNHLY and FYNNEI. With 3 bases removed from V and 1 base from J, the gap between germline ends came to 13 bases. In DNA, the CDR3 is TGTGCCAGCAGTGAGGGGGGCGGATATTCCTACGAGCAGTACTTC. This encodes CASSEGGGYSYEQYF.

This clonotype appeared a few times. The DNA for the CDR3 is TGTGCCAGCAAGGCCTTCCGGGATGCGGGCGAGCAGTTCTTC. Translation gives CASKAFRDAGEQFF. The J gene is TRBJ2-1, the V gene TRBV9; perhaps TRBD2 as D (5 bases). Germline CDR1 reads SGDLS; CDR2 reads YYNGEE. There are 14 residues in the CDR3. V lost 6 bases to trimming and J lost 10 bases, with 20 bases between them.

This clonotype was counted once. This CDR3 reads CASSSQGRAYEQYF. The CDR3 DNA is TGTGCCAGCAGTTCACAGGGGAGGGCCTACGAGCAGTACTTC. J is TRBJ2-7 and V is TRBV12-3 or TRBV12-4, with D perhaps being TRBD1 or TRBD2 (7 bases each). Trimming shortened V by 4 bases and J by 2 bases, and 12 bases separated the two germline ends. The CDR3 extends over 14 amino acids.

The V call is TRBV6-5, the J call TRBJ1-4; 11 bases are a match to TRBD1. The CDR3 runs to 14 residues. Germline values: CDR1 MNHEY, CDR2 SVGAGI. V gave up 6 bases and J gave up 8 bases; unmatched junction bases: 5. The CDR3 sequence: CASSPGQGDEKLFF. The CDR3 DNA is TGTGCCAGCAGCCCGGGACAGGGGGACGAAAAACTGTTTTTT.

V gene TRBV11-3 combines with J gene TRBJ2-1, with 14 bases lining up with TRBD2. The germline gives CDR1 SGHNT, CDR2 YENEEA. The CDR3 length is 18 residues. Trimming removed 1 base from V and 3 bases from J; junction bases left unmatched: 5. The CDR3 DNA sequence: TGTGCCAGCAGCTTAGGGGTGACTAGCGGGAGGGTCTACAATGAGCAGTTCTTC. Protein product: CASSLGVTSGRVYNEQFF.

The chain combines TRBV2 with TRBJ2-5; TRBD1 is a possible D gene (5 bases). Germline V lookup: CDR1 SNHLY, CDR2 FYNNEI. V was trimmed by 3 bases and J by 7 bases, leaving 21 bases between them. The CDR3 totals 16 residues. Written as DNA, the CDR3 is TGTGCCAGCAGTGACCGGGCAGGGTTACTATCCCGGACCCAGTACTTC. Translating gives CASSDRAGLLSRTQYF.

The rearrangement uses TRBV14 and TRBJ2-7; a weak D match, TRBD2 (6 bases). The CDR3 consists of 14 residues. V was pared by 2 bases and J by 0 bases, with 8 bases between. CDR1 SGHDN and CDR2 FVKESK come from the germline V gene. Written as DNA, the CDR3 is TGTGCCAGCAGCCAAAGGGACTCCTCCTACGAGCAGTACTTC. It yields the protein CASSQRDSSYEQYF.

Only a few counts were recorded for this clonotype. CDR3 region: CASGYGRAEAFF. In DNA form, the CDR3 reads TGTGCTAGTGGTTATGGGAGAGCTGAAGCTTTCTTT. The V and J genes are TRBV12-5 and TRBJ1-1; D unclear. In germline, CDR1 is LGHNT, CDR2 FRNRAP. This CDR3 is 12 amino acids long. Trimming took 4 bases from V and 6 from J, leaving 9 bases between them.

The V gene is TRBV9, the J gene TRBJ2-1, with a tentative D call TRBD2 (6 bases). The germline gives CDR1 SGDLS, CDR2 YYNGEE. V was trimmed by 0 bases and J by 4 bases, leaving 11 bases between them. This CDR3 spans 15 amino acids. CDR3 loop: CASSVDGSWYNEQFF. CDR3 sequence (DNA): TGTGCCAGCAGCGTAGACGGGAGCTGGTACAATGAGCAGTTCTTC.

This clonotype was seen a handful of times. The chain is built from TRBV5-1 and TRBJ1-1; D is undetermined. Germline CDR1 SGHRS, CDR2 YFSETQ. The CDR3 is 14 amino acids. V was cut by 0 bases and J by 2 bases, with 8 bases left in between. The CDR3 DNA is TGCGCCAGCAGCTTGGACCCTACAAACACTGAAGCTTTCTTT. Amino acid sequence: CASSLDPTNTEAFF.

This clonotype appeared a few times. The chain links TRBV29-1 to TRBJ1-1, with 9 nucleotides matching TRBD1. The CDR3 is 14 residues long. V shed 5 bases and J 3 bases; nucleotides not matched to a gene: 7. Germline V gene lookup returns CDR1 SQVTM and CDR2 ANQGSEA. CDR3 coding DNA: TGCAGCGTTTTACAGGGGGCGGCCCACACTGAAGCTTTCTTT. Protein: CSVLQGAAHTEAFF.

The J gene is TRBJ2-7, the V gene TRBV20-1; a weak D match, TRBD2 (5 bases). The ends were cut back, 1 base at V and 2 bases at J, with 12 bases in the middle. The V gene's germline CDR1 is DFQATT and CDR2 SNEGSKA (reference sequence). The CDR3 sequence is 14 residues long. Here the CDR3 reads CSARGPRATYEQYF. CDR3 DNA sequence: TGCAGTGCTAGAGGTCCGCGGGCGACCTACGAGCAGTACTTC.

The DNA for the CDR3 is TGCAGTGCTAGAGATTGGATAGCCGGAGATACGCAGTATTTT. Translated: CSARDWIAGDTQYF. The chain employs TRBV20-1 and TRBJ2-3; no clear D. Trimming left V 0 bases short and J 5 bases short, with 12 bases between. The CDR3 loop spans 14 amino acids. CDR1 is DFQATT and CDR2 is SNEGSKA in the germline V gene (reference sequence).

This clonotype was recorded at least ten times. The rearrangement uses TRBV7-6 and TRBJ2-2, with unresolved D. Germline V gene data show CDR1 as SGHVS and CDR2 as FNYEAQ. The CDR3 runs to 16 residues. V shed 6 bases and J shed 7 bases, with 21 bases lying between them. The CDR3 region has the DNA TGTGCCAGCAGTATTTCCCTGGCCGATGGTGGCGGGGAGCTGTTTTTT. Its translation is CASSISLADGGGELFF.